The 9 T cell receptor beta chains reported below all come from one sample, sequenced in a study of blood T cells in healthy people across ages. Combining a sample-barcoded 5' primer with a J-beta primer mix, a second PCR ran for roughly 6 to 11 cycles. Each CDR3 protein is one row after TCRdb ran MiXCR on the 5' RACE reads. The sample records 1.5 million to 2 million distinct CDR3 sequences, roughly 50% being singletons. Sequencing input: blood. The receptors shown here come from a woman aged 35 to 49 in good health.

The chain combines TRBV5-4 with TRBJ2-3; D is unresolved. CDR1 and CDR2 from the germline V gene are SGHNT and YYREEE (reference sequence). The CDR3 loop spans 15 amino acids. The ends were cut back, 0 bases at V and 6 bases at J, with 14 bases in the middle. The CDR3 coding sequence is TGTGCCAGCAGCTTGGTACAGACACAAAGGGATACGCAGTATTTT. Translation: CASSLVQTQRDTQYF.

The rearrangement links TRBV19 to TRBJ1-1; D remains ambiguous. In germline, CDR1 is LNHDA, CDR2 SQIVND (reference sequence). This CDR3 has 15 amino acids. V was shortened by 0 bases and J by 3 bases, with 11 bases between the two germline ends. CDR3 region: CASSIEGGVYTEAFF. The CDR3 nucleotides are TGTGCCAGTAGTATAGAGGGCGGCGTGTACACTGAAGCTTTCTTT.

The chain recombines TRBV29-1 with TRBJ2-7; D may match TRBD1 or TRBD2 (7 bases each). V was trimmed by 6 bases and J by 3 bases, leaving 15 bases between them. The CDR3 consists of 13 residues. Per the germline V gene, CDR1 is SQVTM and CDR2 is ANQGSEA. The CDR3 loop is CSVRAGQIYEQYF. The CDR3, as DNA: TGCAGCGTGAGAGCGGGACAGATCTACGAGCAGTACTTC.

CDR3 loop: CASSTRAGGVLVQETQYF. CDR3 coding DNA: TGTGCCAGCAGCACCCGGGCAGGGGGAGTACTAGTCCAAGAGACCCAGTACTTC. The rearrangement links TRBV11-2 to TRBJ2-5, with 7 bases that match TRBD1. V lost 5 bases to trimming and J lost 1 base; unmatched junction nucleotides: 16. CDR1 is SGHAT and CDR2 is FQNNGV in the germline V gene. The CDR3 spans 18 residues.

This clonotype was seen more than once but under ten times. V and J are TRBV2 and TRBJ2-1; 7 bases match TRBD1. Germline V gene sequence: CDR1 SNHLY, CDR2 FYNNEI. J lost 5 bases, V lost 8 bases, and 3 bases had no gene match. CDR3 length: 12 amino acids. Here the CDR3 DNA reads TGTGCCAGCCCGACAGGGAACAATGAGCAGTTCTTC. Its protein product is CASPTGNNEQFF.

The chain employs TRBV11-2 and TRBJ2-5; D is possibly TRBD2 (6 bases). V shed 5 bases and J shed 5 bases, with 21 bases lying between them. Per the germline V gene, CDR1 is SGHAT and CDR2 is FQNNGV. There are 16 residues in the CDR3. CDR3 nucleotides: TGTGCCAGCAGCCTCGGGGGAACCCGTATTTCGGAGACCCAGTACTTC. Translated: CASSLGGTRISETQYF.

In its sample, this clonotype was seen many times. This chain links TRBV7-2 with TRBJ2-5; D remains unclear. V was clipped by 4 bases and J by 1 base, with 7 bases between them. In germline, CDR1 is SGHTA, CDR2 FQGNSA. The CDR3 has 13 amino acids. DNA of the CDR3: TGTGCCAGCAGCTCCTACCCCCAAGAGACCCAGTACTTC. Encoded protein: CASSSYPQETQYF.

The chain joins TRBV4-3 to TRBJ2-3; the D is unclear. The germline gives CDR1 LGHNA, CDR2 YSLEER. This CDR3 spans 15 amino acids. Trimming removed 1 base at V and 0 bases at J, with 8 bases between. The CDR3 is CASSQVHTSTDTQYF. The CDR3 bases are TGCGCCAGCAGCCAAGTTCACACTAGCACAGATACGCAGTATTTT.

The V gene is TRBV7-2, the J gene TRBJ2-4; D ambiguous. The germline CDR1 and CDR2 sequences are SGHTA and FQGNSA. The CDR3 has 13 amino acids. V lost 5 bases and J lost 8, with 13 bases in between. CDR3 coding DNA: TGTGCCAGCAGCCTAATACTTTTAGACATTCAGTACTTC. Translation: CASSLILLDIQYF.